This section outlines one T cell receptor beta chain sequence together with its context. Antigen specificity is unknown. Primers included in the PCR were 60 Vbeta and 13 Jbeta primers. The assay was immunoSEQ multiplex PCR, and TCRdb's table has in-frame clones only and misses some. The sample carries 130,000 or so clones, just under 80% recorded once. The sample comes from a study of cytomegalovirus exposure and HLA in healthy donors. General study findings and limits: Most TCR sequences were seen very rarely across donors, but some public TCRs occurred in many. As a later analysis showed, a missense DCLRE1C variant was linked to trimming of TCR beta V- and J-genes. Presence/absence analysis assumed near-uniform sequencing depth across donors.

The TCR comes from a man aged 30 to 39 in good health and CMV-seronegative. The sequenced sample was PBMCs.

CDR3 in amino acids: CASSWGTGQETQYF. As DNA, the CDR3 is TGCGCCAGCAGCTGGGGGACAGGACAAGAGACCCAGTACTTC. The rearrangement uses TRBV5-1 and TRBJ2-5; 8 bases align to TRBD1. There are 14 residues in the CDR3. Losses at the gene ends were 3 bases for V and 2 bases for J; bases not matched to a gene: 3. Germline assignment: CDR1 SGHRS and CDR2 YFSETQ.